This T cell receptor (beta chain) originates from a study of cytomegalovirus exposure and HLA in healthy donors. The CDR3 runs to 16 residues. The germline V gene encodes CDR1 SGHRS and CDR2 YFSETQ. Between the trimmed V and J ends, which lost 1 base and 1 base, there was a span of 14 bases. Concerning this clone: Its antigen remains unidentified.

The PCR used 60 Vbeta and 13 Jbeta primers. TCRdb's copy holds only in-frame clones and misses some; the assay was immunoSEQ multiplex PCR. The repertoire includes 180,000 or so clones, approximately 9.5% of them detected once, and about 1.2% sits in the top ten. General study points: Some highly shared sequence variants likely arose as a pipeline artifact. The sole available immune exposure information was CMV serostatus.

The material sequenced was PBMCs. The origin of this receptor is a woman in her twenties or thirties in good health and CMV-seropositive. This chain connects TRBV5-1 to TRBJ1-1; D unclear. CDR3 residues: CASSLLGEGTNTEAFF. For the CDR3, the DNA is TGCGCCAGCAGCTTGTTGGGTGAGGGTACGAACACTGAAGCTTTCTTT.